These 15 T cell receptor beta chains were all obtained from the same sample, sequenced in a study of blood T cells in healthy people across ages. The authors ran a second PCR of about 7 to 11 cycles using a sample-barcoded 5' primer and a J-beta primer mix. TCRdb passed the 5' RACE reads through MiXCR, listing each CDR3 protein once. The sample includes approximately 690,000 distinct CDR3 sequences, around two fifths of them seen just once. What was sequenced was blood. The origin of the receptors is an elderly man in good health.

This clonotype has a handful of counts. This chain connects TRBV20-1 to TRBJ2-1, with D uncertain. V shed 0 bases and J shed 9 bases, with 3 bases lying between them. CDR3 length: 10 amino acids. Germline V gene data show CDR1 as DFQATT and CDR2 as SNEGSKA (reference sequence). CDR3 bases: TGCAGTGCTAGAGAAACTGAGCAGTTCTTC. This gives the protein CSARETEQFF.

This chain connects TRBV6-2 or TRBV6-3 to TRBJ2-6; 7 nucleotides match TRBD1. This CDR3 is 17 amino acids long. Germline V gene sequence: CDR1 MNHEY, CDR2 SVGEGT. V was pared by 7 bases and J by 3 bases, with 12 bases of the junction left unmatched. The CDR3 nucleotides read TGTGCCAGCATACGACAGGGTCCTTCAGGTGGGGCCAACGTCCTGACTTTC. Translating it yields CASIRQGPSGGANVLTF.

In this sample, this clonotype turned up a few times. V usage is TRBV9 and J usage is TRBJ2-6, with D possibly matching TRBD2 (5 bases). The CDR3 runs 19 residues. Deletions cut 4 bases from V and 0 bases from J, with 20 bases between. CDR1 is SGDLS, CDR2 YYNGEE, per germline. The CDR3 DNA sequence: TGTGCCAGCAGCAAATTTCGGGGAAATAGTAACTCTGGGGCCAACGTCCTGACTTTC. Residues: CASSKFRGNSNSGANVLTF.

The chain recombines TRBV6-5 with TRBJ2-5; 8 nucleotides line up with TRBD2. The ends lost 7 bases at V and 13 bases at J; junction bases unmatched: 14. Germline-derived CDR1 and CDR2 are MNHEY and SVGAGI. This CDR3 spans 13 amino acids. CDR3 loop: CASTTTTGGSRYF. Here the CDR3 DNA reads TGTGCCAGCACCACAACAACGGGAGGGAGTCGGTACTTC.

This sequence joins TRBV2 and TRBJ1-2; no firm D call. The CDR3 covers 16 residues. Between the trimmed V and J ends, which lost 0 bases and 3 bases, there was a span of 14 bases. CDR1 is SNHLY and CDR2 is FYNNEI in the germline V gene. The CDR3 DNA sequence: TGTGCCAGCAGTGAAGCGCCGGACGGTAACTACTATGGCTACACCTTC. This translates into CASSEAPDGNYYGYTF. The complete variable domain, with remaining parts taken from reference TRBV2 and TRBJ1-2, reads EPEVTQTPSHQVTQMGQEVILRCVPISNHLYFYWYRQILGQKVEFLVSFYNNEISEKSEIFDDQFSVERPDGSNFTLKIRSTKLEDSAMYFCASSEAPDGNYYGYTFGSGTRLTVV.

This clonotype was seen just once. This rearrangement joins TRBV12-3 or TRBV12-4 to TRBJ2-3; D might be TRBD2 (6 bases). The CDR3 contains 15 residues. Trimming stripped 6 bases from V and 1 base from J, with 14 bases between. CDR3 residues: CASSPGGSGTDTQYF. DNA for the CDR3: TGTGCCAGCAGCCCCGGAGGGTCGGGCACAGATACGCAGTATTTT.

The V call is TRBV18, the J call TRBJ2-3; 7 bases agree with TRBD1. V shed 4 bases and J 2 bases; nucleotides not matched to a gene: 3. Germline CDR1 KGHSH, CDR2 LQKENI. The CDR3 is made up of 14 amino acids. The CDR3 DNA is TGTGCCAGCTCACGACAGGGTTACACAGATACGCAGTATTTT. Its translation: CASSRQGYTDTQYF.

Of note for this clonotype: One end of the junction fails to match germline, which may point to a read error. The CDR3 coding sequence is TGCAGTGCGAGAGGAGACAGAGGCGAGCAGTACTTC. Amino acid sequence: CSARGDRGEQYF. The chain joins TRBV20-1 to TRBJ2-7; a weak D match, TRBD1 (5 bases). The CDR3 sequence is 12 residues long. The germline gives CDR1 DFQATT, CDR2 SNEGSKA (reference sequence).

This clonotype has more than one count but fewer than ten. The chain couples TRBV5-1 to TRBJ1-1; perhaps TRBD1 as D (5 bases). CDR3 length: 15 amino acids. Germline values: CDR1 SGHRS, CDR2 YFSETQ. Trimming shortened V by 3 bases and J by 4 bases, and 16 bases separated the two germline ends. Here the CDR3 DNA reads TGCGCCAGCAGCTCCAGACCGGGGGTGGCCACTGAAGCTTTCTTT. Protein sequence: CASSSRPGVATEAFF.

The CDR3 loop reads CASSNHNEQYF. In nucleotides, the CDR3 is TGCGCCAGCAGCAACCACAACGAGCAGTACTTC. The chain couples TRBV5-1 to TRBJ2-4, with D hard to call. The J call may not be correct, given that the DNA end is closer to TRBJ2-7. The CDR3 consists of 11 residues. The germline gives CDR1 SGHRS, CDR2 YFSETQ.

The genes are TRBV18 and TRBJ2-7; 9 positions agree with TRBD1. The assigned J gene may be wrong: the sequence end matches TRBJ2-4 better. This CDR3 is built from 14 residues. The germline gives CDR1 KGHSH, CDR2 LQKENI. CDR3 loop: CASSGQGMRDIQYF. The CDR3 DNA reads as TGTGCCAGCTCGGGACAGGGAATGAGGGACATTCAGTACTTC.

This clonotype has only a few counts. The chain is built from TRBV6-5 and TRBJ2-7, with D possibly being TRBD1 (5 bases). There are 14 residues in the CDR3. In germline, CDR1 is MNHEY, CDR2 SVGAGI. With 4 bases removed from V and 3 bases from J, the gap between germline ends came to 13 bases. CDR3 bases: TGTGCCAGCAGTTGGGCCCCAGGGAACTACGAGCAGTACTTC. Its protein is CASSWAPGNYEQYF.

This clonotype occurred many times. V and J are TRBV29-1 and TRBJ2-5; TRBD2 matches 8 bases. V shed 6 bases and J 3 bases; nucleotides not matched to a gene: 9. The CDR3 is made up of 14 amino acids. Germline CDR1 SQVTM, CDR2 ANQGSEA. This CDR3 reads CSVGPGTRKETQYF. CDR3 nucleotide sequence: TGCAGCGTCGGTCCCGGGACTAGAAAAGAGACCCAGTACTTC.

This chain uses TRBV6-2 or TRBV6-3 with TRBJ1-2, with D unclear. V lost 2 bases and J 8 bases, leaving 12 bases between the germline ends. This CDR3 has 13 residues. The germline CDR1 and CDR2 sequences are MNHEY and SVGEGT. CDR3 DNA: TGTGCCAGCAGTTACCGGTATGAAACCGGCTACACCTTC. Translating it yields CASSYRYETGYTF.

V gene TRBV6-2 or TRBV6-3 combines with J gene TRBJ2-5; 8 bases are shared with TRBD2. From germline, CDR1 is MNHEY and CDR2 SVGEGT. With 6 bases clipped from V and 11 bases from J, the junction kept 17 bases outside the gene matches. The length of the CDR3 is 15 residues. In DNA, the CDR3 is TGTGCCAGCAGGACCGGGACTAGGGCCAGGAATGAGCAGTACTTC. Amino acid sequence: CASRTGTRARNEQYF.